The 16 T cell receptor beta chains below were found in one sample sequenced in a study of T cells after yellow fever vaccination. TCRdb re-called the 5' RACE reads with MiXCR, one entry per CDR3 protein. This table holds tens of thousands of distinct CDR3 sequences, under 4.5% found once. Material: CD8+ T cells sorted from PBMCs, obtained 5 days after the yellow fever booster vaccination. The source is a man aged 30 to 45 who received the YFV17D yellow fever vaccine.

This clonotype occurred many times. V and J are TRBV9 and TRBJ2-7, with D perhaps TRBD1 (7 bases). CDR1 is SGDLS, CDR2 YYNGEE, per germline. The V end lost 0 bases, the J end lost 7 bases, and 17 bases lay between the germline ends. This CDR3 is 15 amino acids long. The CDR3: CASSVGGTPQGEQYF. The DNA for the CDR3 is TGTGCCAGCAGCGTAGGCGGGACTCCACAGGGGGAGCAGTACTTC. Complete variable domain (other parts from reference TRBV9 and TRBJ2-7): DSGVTQTPKHLITATGQRVTLRCSPRSGDLSVYWYQQSLDQGLQFLIQYYNGEERAKGNILERFSAQQFPDLHSELNLSSLELGDSALYFCASSVGGTPQGEQYFGPGTRLTVT.

This clonotype was counted at least ten times. The chain joins TRBV5-1 to TRBJ2-5, with D possibly being TRBD2 (5 bases). The CDR3 contains 13 residues. The germline V gene has CDR1 SGHRS and CDR2 YFSETQ. V lost 6 bases and J 0 bases, leaving 9 bases between the germline ends. DNA for the CDR3: TGCGCCAGCACTCCGGGGTACCAAGAGACCCAGTACTTC. It is translated as CASTPGYQETQYF.

Many counts were recorded for this clonotype. The chain links TRBV7-2 to TRBJ2-5; D is perhaps TRBD2 (6 bases). The CDR3 has 14 amino acids. Trimming cost V 5 bases and J 5 bases, with 15 bases left between them. Germline CDR1 reads SGHTA; CDR2 reads FQGNSA. In nucleotides, the CDR3 is TGTGCCAGCAGCATCGAAGGAGGGCCGGAGACCCAGTACTTC. It encodes CASSIEGGPETQYF.

At least ten counts were recorded for this clonotype. V usage is TRBV12-3 or TRBV12-4 and J usage is TRBJ2-2; D ambiguous. The CDR3 consists of 16 residues. Trimming removed 5 bases from V and 4 bases from J, with 17 bases in between. CDR3 amino acids: CASSPTAVGITGELFF. Here the CDR3 DNA reads TGTGCCAGCAGTCCTACAGCCGTGGGGATCACCGGGGAGCTGTTTTTT.

This clonotype was observed at least ten times. The chain couples TRBV5-1 to TRBJ2-7; possible D gene TRBD2, 5 bases. The germline CDR1 and CDR2 sequences are SGHRS and YFSETQ. Trimming took off 5 bases at V and 3 bases at J, with 15 bases between the two ends. This CDR3 comprises 14 residues. The CDR3 sequence is CASRETGLIYEQYF. CDR3 DNA: TGCGCCAGCAGAGAAACGGGATTAATCTACGAGCAGTACTTC.

In its sample, this clonotype was seen many times. This chain uses TRBV30 with TRBJ2-2; 7 nucleotides agree with TRBD1. Germline V gene lookup returns CDR1 GTSNPN and CDR2 SVGIG (reference sequence). The CDR3 sequence is 16 residues long. The V and J ends lost 3 bases and 3 bases, in that order; junction bases with no gene match: 10. The CDR3 reads CAWRAFGQAYTGELFF. The CDR3 bases are TGTGCCTGGAGGGCCTTCGGACAGGCGTACACCGGGGAGCTGTTTTTT.

The table lists this clonotype with a few counts. The chain uses TRBV5-6 and TRBJ2-1, with 9 bases lining up with TRBD1. With V trimmed by 3 bases and J by 4 bases, 14 bases remained unmatched. CDR1 and CDR2 from the germline V gene are SGHDT and YYEEEE. The CDR3 runs 18 residues. The CDR3: CASSSGLPGQGSYNEQFF. The CDR3 DNA reads as TGTGCCAGCAGCTCCGGGCTTCCGGGACAGGGAAGTTACAATGAGCAGTTCTTC.

There are many counts of this clonotype. J is TRBJ1-1 and V is TRBV20-1; D not certain. The CDR3 is 11 amino acids. Trimming removed 5 bases from V and 7 bases from J, with 11 bases in between. Germline loops: CDR1 DFQATT, CDR2 SNEGSKA (reference sequence). The CDR3 sequence is CSAALGLEAFF. In DNA, the CDR3 is TGCAGTGCTGCCCTGGGCCTTGAAGCTTTCTTT.

The sample holds many counts of this clonotype. The V call is TRBV5-1, the J call TRBJ2-3; 8 nucleotides agree with TRBD2. The germline CDR1 and CDR2 sequences are SGHRS and YFSETQ. J gave up 4 bases and V 2 bases, and 6 bases lay outside the gene matches. This CDR3 is built from 15 residues. The CDR3 region has the DNA TGCGCCAGCAGCTTCGGGAACGGGGGGGCAGATACGCAGTATTTT. Protein product: CASSFGNGGADTQYF.

This clonotype was counted at least ten times. This chain uses TRBV5-8 with TRBJ2-7; D unclear. Germline CDR1 is SGHTS and CDR2 is YDEGEE. V was pared by 6 bases and J by 4 bases, with 14 bases between. The CDR3 spans 13 residues. The CDR3 nucleotides read TGTGCCAGCAATCCGCCCCTTCTTTACGAGCAGTACTTC. Protein: CASNPPLLYEQYF.

This clonotype was picked up many times. CDR3 sequence reads: CASSLGRADYGYTF. The CDR3 DNA is TGTGCCAGCAGTTTAGGTCGGGCAGACTATGGCTACACCTTC. This chain connects TRBV12-3 or TRBV12-4 to TRBJ1-2; D unresolved. Trimming left V 1 base short and J 3 bases short, with 9 bases between. CDR3 size: 14 residues.

This clonotype came up many times. The genes are TRBV11-2 and TRBJ2-5; D is possibly TRBD2 (6 bases). The V and J ends lost 4 bases and 1 base respectively, with 13 bases between them. The length of the CDR3 is 15 residues. From germline, CDR1 is SGHAT and CDR2 FQNNGV. The CDR3 sequence: CASSSSTGVQETQYF. CDR3 bases: TGTGCCAGCAGCTCTTCCACGGGAGTCCAAGAGACCCAGTACTTC.

This clonotype was observed at least ten times. The V gene is TRBV19, the J gene TRBJ1-3; D is possibly TRBD1 (5 bases). V was cut by 4 bases and J by 0 bases, with 13 bases left in between. Germline lookup yields CDR1 LNHDA and CDR2 SQIVND (reference sequence). CDR3 length equals 16 residues. In nucleotides, the CDR3 is TGTGCCAGTAGTAGGGGCGGACTCGGCTCTGGAAACACCATATATTTT. Translation: CASSRGGLGSGNTIYF.

The sample holds many counts of this clonotype. The chain carries TRBV12-3 or TRBV12-4 and TRBJ2-3; 14 positions agree with TRBD2. The CDR3 is 20 amino acids. The V and J ends lost 3 bases and 3 bases, in that order; junction bases with no gene match: 14. The DNA for the CDR3 is TGTGCCAGCAGTTTTTTGGGACTAGCGGGAGTTGGGTTGGCGACAGATACGCAGTATTTT. It is translated as CASSFLGLAGVGLATDTQYF.

This clonotype has a count of ten or more. This chain joins TRBV29-1 and TRBJ2-1; D ambiguous. V was cut by 4 bases and J by 0 bases, with 10 bases left in between. Germline V gene lookup returns CDR1 SQVTM and CDR2 ANQGSEA. The CDR3 is 14 amino acids. Here the CDR3 DNA reads TGCAGCGTTGGGGCTTTTAGCTCCTACAATGAGCAGTTCTTC. It codes for CSVGAFSSYNEQFF.

There are a few counts of this clonotype. J is TRBJ2-2 and V is TRBV5-4; D is unresolved. V dropped 0 bases and J dropped 7 bases, with 1 base sitting between them. The CDR3 length is 11 residues. Germline assignment: CDR1 SGHNT and CDR2 YYREEE (reference sequence). The CDR3: CASSLDGELFF. The CDR3 coding sequence is TGTGCCAGCAGCTTGGACGGGGAGCTGTTTTTT.